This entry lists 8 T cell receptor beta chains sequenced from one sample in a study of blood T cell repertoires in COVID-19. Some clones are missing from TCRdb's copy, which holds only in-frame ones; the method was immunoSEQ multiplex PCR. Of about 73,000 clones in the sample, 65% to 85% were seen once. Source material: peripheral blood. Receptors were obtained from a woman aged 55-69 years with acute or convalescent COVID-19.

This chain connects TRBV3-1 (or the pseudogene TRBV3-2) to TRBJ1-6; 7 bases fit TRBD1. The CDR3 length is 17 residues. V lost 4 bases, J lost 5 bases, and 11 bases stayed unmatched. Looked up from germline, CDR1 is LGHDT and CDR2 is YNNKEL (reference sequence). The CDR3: CASSLYLTGSNNSPLHF. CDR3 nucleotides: TGTGCCAGCAGCCTTTACCTGACAGGGAGCAATAATTCACCCCTCCACTTT.

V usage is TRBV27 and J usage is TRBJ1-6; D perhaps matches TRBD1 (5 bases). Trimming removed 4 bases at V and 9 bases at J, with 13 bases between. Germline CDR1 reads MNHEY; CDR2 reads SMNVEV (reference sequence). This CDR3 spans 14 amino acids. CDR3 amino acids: CASSSHERGSPLHF. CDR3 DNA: TGTGCCAGCAGTTCGCACGAAAGGGGTTCACCCCTCCACTTT.

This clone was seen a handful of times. CDR3 coding DNA: TGTGCCAGCTCTCCCCAGACGGGAAAACTGTTTTTT. Protein sequence: CASSPQTGKLFF. The chain uses TRBV18 and TRBJ1-4, with D hard to call. The CDR3 length is 12 residues. Trimming pared 6 bases from V and 10 bases from J, leaving 12 bases between. The germline V gene encodes CDR1 KGHSH and CDR2 LQKENI.

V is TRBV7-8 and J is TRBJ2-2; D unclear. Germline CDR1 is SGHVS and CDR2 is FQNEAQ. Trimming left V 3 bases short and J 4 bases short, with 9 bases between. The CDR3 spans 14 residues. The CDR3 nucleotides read TGTGCCAGCAGCTTTTCTAGAACCACCGGGGAGCTGTTTTTT. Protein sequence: CASSFSRTTGELFF.

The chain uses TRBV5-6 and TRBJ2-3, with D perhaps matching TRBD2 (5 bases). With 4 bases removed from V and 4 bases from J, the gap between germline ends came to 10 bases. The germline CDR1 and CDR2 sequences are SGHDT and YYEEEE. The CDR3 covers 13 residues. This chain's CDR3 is CASSRGSADTQYF. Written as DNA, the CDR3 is TGTGCCAGCAGCCGGGGTTCGGCAGATACGCAGTATTTT.

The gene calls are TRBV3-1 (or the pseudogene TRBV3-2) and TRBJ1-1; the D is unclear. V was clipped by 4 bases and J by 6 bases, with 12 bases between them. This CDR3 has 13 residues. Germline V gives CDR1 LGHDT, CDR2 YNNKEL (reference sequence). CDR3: CASSPLRSSEAFF. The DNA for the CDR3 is TGTGCCAGCAGCCCCCTCAGGTCCTCTGAAGCTTTCTTT.

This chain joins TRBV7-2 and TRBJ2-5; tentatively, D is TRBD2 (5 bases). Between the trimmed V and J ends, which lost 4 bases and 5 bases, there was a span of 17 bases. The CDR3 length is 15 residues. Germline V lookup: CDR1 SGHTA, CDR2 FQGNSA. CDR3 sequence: CASSWSGSSGETQYF. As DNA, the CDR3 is TGTGCCAGCAGCTGGAGCGGTAGTTCGGGTGAGACCCAGTACTTC.

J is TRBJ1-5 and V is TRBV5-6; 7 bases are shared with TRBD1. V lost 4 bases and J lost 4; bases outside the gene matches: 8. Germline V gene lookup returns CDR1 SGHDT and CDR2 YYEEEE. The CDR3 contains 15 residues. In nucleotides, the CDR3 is TGTGCCAGCAGCAAGTGGGGGACAGTTAATCAGCCCCAGCATTTT. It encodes CASSKWGTVNQPQHF.